The sample holds a few counts of the clone carrying this TCR beta chain. The entry originates in a study of beta chain features in type 1 diabetes. J gave up 7 bases and V 6 bases, and 0 bases lay outside the gene matches. CDR1 is MDHEN, CDR2 SYDVKM, per germline. CDR3 length: 14 residues. The sequenced template was cDNA made from the entire isolated RNA. Libraries were prepared by immunoSEQ multiplex PCR; TCRdb keeps only in-frame clonotypes and omits some of them. The sample shows almost 350,000 clones, 7% to 9% of them seen only once. This sequence joins TRBV28 and TRBJ2-2; 15 bases agree with TRBD2. The TCR comes from a woman aged 18-29 years in good health. Sequencing was carried out using central memory CD4+ T cells from blood. CDR3: CASRGLAGGGELFF. CDR3 nucleotides: TGTGCCAGCAGGGGACTAGCGGGAGGCGGGGAGCTGTTTTTT.